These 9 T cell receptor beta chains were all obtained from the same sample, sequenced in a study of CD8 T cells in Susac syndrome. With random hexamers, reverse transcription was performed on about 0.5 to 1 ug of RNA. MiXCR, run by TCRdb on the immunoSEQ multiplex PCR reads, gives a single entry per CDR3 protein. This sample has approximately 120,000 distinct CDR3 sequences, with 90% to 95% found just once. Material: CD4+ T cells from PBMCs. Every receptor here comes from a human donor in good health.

Here the CDR3 reads CATMKGVDTGELFF. The CDR3, as DNA: TGTGCCACCATGAAGGGTGTTGACACCGGGGAGCTGTTTTTT. The chain employs TRBV15 and TRBJ2-2; D is unresolved. Germline V gene sequence: CDR1 LNHNV, CDR2 YYDKDF (reference sequence). Trimming shortened V by 7 bases and J by 3 bases, and 12 bases separated the two germline ends. CDR3 length: 14 residues.

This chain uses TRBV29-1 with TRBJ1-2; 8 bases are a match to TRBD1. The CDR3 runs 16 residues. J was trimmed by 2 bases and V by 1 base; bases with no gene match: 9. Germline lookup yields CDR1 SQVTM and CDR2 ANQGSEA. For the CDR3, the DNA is TGCAGCGTTGAAGGGACAGGGCAGCCACGGAACTATGGCTACACCTTC. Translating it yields CSVEGTGQPRNYGYTF.

The CDR3, as DNA: TGTGCCAGCAGTTTCTTGCGGGAGGGGAAGAATGAGCAGTTCTTC. Amino acid sequence: CASSFLREGKNEQFF. This rearrangement joins TRBV6-2 or TRBV6-3 to TRBJ2-1; TRBD2 agrees at 9 bases. Germline assignment: CDR1 MNHEY and CDR2 SVGEGT. CDR3 length equals 15 residues. The ends lost 4 bases at V and 7 bases at J; junction bases unmatched: 8.

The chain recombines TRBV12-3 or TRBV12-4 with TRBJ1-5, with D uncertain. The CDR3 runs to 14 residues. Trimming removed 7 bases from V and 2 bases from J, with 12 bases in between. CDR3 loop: CASTSAGGNQPQHF. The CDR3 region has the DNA TGTGCCAGCACTTCGGCGGGAGGCAATCAGCCCCAGCATTTT.

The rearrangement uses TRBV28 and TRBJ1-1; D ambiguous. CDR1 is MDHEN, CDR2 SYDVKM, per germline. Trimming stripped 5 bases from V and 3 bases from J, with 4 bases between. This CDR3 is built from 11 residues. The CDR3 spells CASSTDTEAFF. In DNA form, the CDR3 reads TGTGCCAGCAGTACCGACACTGAAGCTTTCTTT.

The CDR3 bases are TGTGCCAGCCTCGGGACTAGCGGGAGGTTATGGTCCTACAATGAGCAGTTCTTC. It codes for CASLGTSGRLWSYNEQFF. The chain recombines TRBV28 with TRBJ2-1; TRBD2 matches 15 bases. The CDR3 runs to 18 residues. The V gene's germline CDR1 is MDHEN and CDR2 SYDVKM. V gave up 8 bases and J gave up 1 base; unmatched junction bases: 9.

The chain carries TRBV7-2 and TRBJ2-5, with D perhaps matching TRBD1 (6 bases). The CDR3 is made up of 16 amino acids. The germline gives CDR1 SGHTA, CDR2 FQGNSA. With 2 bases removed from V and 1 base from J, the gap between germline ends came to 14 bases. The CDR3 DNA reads TGTGCCAGCAGCTTACCGGGACACCCAGTCCAAGAGACCCAGTACTTC. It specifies CASSLPGHPVQETQYF.

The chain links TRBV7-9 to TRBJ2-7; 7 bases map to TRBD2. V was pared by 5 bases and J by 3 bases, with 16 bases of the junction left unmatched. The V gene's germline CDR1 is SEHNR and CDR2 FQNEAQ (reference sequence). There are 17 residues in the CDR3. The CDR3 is CASSTLLGGNGLYEQYF. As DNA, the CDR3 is TGTGCCAGCAGCACCCTCTTGGGAGGGAATGGTCTCTACGAGCAGTACTTC. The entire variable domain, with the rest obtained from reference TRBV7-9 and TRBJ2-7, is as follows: DTGVSQNPRHKITKRGQNVTFRCDPISEHNRLYWYRQTLGQGPEFLTYFQNEAQLEKSRLLSDRFSAERPKGSFSTLEIQRTEQGDSAMYLCASSTLLGGNGLYEQYFGPGTRLTVT.

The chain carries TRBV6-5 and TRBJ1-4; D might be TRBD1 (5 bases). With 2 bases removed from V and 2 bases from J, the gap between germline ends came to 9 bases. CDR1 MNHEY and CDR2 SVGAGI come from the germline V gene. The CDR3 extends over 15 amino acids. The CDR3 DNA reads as TGTGCCAGCAGTTACGTGGGGGGGACTAATGAAAAACTGTTTTTT. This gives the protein CASSYVGGTNEKLFF.